Following are 5 T cell receptor beta chains from one sample sequenced in a study of blood T cell repertoires in COVID-19. TCRdb keeps only in-frame clones here, not all; method: immunoSEQ multiplex PCR. Of 200,000 to 250,000 clones listed, about 80% are singletons. The specimen sequenced was peripheral blood. The receptors here all came from a woman in her sixties or seventies with acute or convalescent COVID-19.

This chain joins TRBV28 and TRBJ1-4; 9 bases match TRBD1. The CDR3 has 11 residues. Germline V gene lookup returns CDR1 MDHEN and CDR2 SYDVKM. Trimming at V came to 3 bases and at J to 15 bases, leaving 2 bases not matched to a gene. CDR3 nucleotides: TGTGCCAGCAGTTTGCGGGACAGGGTGTTTTTT. Translation: CASSLRDRVFF.

V usage is TRBV7-2 and J usage is TRBJ2-3, with a weak D call TRBD2 (6 bases). Germline loops: CDR1 SGHTA, CDR2 FQGNSA. The CDR3 has 15 amino acids. The V and J ends lost 4 bases and 2 bases respectively, with 13 bases between them. Written as DNA, the CDR3 is TGTGCCAGCAGCTCTAGCGCGCATATCACAGATACGCAGTATTTT. Its protein product is CASSSSAHITDTQYF.

This chain connects TRBV7-9 to TRBJ2-1, with TRBD1 matching 9 bases. V lost 5 bases to trimming and J lost 8 bases; unmatched junction nucleotides: 4. Germline V gene sequence: CDR1 SEHNR, CDR2 FQNEAQ (reference sequence). This CDR3 has 13 residues. DNA for the CDR3: TGTGCCAGCAGCACCACAGGGGGCCATGAGCAGTTCTTC. Residues: CASSTTGGHEQFF. The full variable domain, rest sourced from reference TRBV7-9 and TRBJ2-1, is DTGVSQNPRHKITKRGQNVTFRCDPISEHNRLYWYRQTLGQGPEFLTYFQNEAQLEKSRLLSDRFSAERPKGSFSTLEIQRTEQGDSAMYLCASSTTGGHEQFFGPGTRLTVL.

This chain uses TRBV28 with TRBJ2-1; TRBD2 matches at 12 bases. The length of the CDR3 is 17 residues. The V gene end was trimmed by 5 bases and the J gene end by 6 bases; junction bases not matched to a gene: 11. The V gene's germline CDR1 is MDHEN and CDR2 SYDVKM. CDR3 nucleotides: TGTGCCAGCAGTCCCTACCTAGCGGGGGGGCGTGGCAATGAGCAGTTCTTC. Its translation is CASSPYLAGGRGNEQFF.

This chain links TRBV21-1 with TRBJ1-2; the tabulated D call, TRBD1, remains unverified against the DNA. TRBV21-1 has pseudogene status. The CDR3 totals 15 residues. CDR3 in amino acids: CASSKVQGAYYGYTF. CDR3 coding DNA: TGTGCCAGCAGCAAAGTACAGGGGGCGTATTATGGCTACACCTTC.